This TCR beta chain stems from a study of blood T cell repertoires in COVID-19. Study overall: COVID-19 samples from acute and convalescent phases originated in the United States, Italy and Spain. T cells, B-cell-depleted T cells, or PBMCs provided the cDNA or gDNA that served as material.

Germline V gene lookup returns CDR1 SGHNT and CDR2 YYREEE (reference sequence). V was pared by 1 base and J by 3 bases, with 3 bases of the junction left unmatched. The CDR3 is made up of 15 amino acids. Study processing details: Amplifying reference gene primers gave estimates of nucleated cell counts. Libraries were prepared by immunoSEQ multiplex PCR; TCRdb keeps only in-frame clonotypes and omits some of them. The V and J calls and the clone size are those of that table, but D and trimming were determined from the DNA. The sample consists of 120,000 or so clones, 55% to 75% of them appearing once. This clone has a single count.

Input material: peripheral blood. This sequence joins TRBV5-4 and TRBJ2-1, with 8 bases fitting TRBD2. The clonotype originates from a woman in her 70s with acute or convalescent COVID-19. CDR3 sequence: CASSLRLAGYNEQFF. For the CDR3, the DNA is TGTGCCAGCAGCTTGAGGCTAGCGGGCTACAATGAGCAGTTCTTC.